These T cell receptor beta chains were read from a single sample in a study of control samples from healthy donors and cancer patients. Clones were sequenced by immunoSEQ multiplex PCR, and TCRdb holds only the in-frame ones, with some missing. The table lists about 60,000 clones, more than 85% of them singletons, with 1.7% in the top ten. The sample consisted of PBMCs. These receptors originate from a man aged 35 to 55 with colorectal cancer. The CDR3 runs from the conserved cysteine through the conserved F or W.

>TRBV9|TRBJ2-7
CASSVDGGSHEQYF
>TRBV18|TRBJ1-6
CASSPQGDSPLHF
>TRBV7-9|TRBJ1-3
CASSAMHSGNTIYF
>TRBV19|TRBJ1-2
CASSIVSPGGTKLRYGYTF
>TRBV9|TRBJ2-5
CASSSGHGYQETQYF
>TRBV27|TRBJ2-2
CASSSMPGQGEDGELFF
>TRBV7-9|TRBJ1-1
CASKQGGGTEAFF
>TRBV7-9|TRBJ1-2
CASSFGLARTF
>TRBV15|TRBJ2-1
CATSRDLGASAYNEQFF
>TRBV4-3|TRBJ2-1
CASSPRTASDEQFF
>TRBV19|TRBJ2-3
CASSGVKGTDTQYF
>TRBV20-1|TRBJ2-7
CSARVNYEQYF
>TRBV18|TRBJ2-6
CASSPPTGLPGANVLTF
>TRBV11-3|TRBJ2-1
CASSSTGGRNEQFF
>TRBV7-8|TRBJ2-7
CASSLGTGKTYEQYF
>TRBV5-1|TRBJ1-3
CASSLFSTGNSGNTIYF
>TRBV7-2|TRBJ2-2
CASSLTSGTNTGELFF
>TRBV27|TRBJ1-3
CASSRTGLLTSGNTIYF
>TRBV24-1|TRBJ1-5
CATSDPGQGGNQPQHF
>TRBV5-1|TRBJ1-6
CASRKEAGESPLHF
>TRBV7-9|TRBJ2-7
CASKGAYSSSYEQYF
>TRBV4-2|TRBJ2-1
CASSQDRAPNNEQFF
>TRBV25-1|TRBJ1-2
CASSDPGRGTGTGYTF
>TRBV27|TRBJ2-1
CASSLWGPRNNEQFF
>TRBV5-1|TRBJ2-5
CASSLWAGTQETQYF
>TRBV11-3|TRBJ2-5
CASTFGQETQYF
>TRBV2|TRBJ2-7
CASALREQYF
>TRBV4-1|TRBJ1-3
CASSRTGPAGNTIYF
>TRBV5-1|TRBJ1-4
CASSPGTGSNEKLFF
>TRBV6-4|TRBJ2-1
CASSPGPPGNEQFF
>TRBV29-1|TRBJ1-2
CSVEGTERSYTF
>TRBV10-3|TRBJ2-1
CAIKGGQGGYNEQFF
>TRBV9|TRBJ2-7
CASSPEDMGLHEQYF
>TRBV2|TRBJ1-2
CASPQQANYGYTF
>TRBV7-3|TRBJ2-2
CASSFPWRAGTGELFF
>TRBV6-4|TRBJ2-1
CASSVTSGGPNEQFF
>TRBV7-9|TRBJ1-2
CASSLEAVIYGYTF
>TRBV6-6|TRBJ1-1
CASSYRSGAIEAFF
>TRBV20-1|TRBJ2-3
CSASRGASTDTQYF
>TRBV5-1|TRBJ2-1
CASSLLAGGRKDEQFF
>TRBV14|TRBJ2-3
CASSQERPTAPDTQYF
>TRBV9|TRBJ1-5
CASSGGQFNQPQHF
>TRBV20-1|TRBJ2-1
CSASKLDGSSYNEQFF
>TRBV18|TRBJ1-1
CASSTDANTEAFF
>TRBV5-1|TRBJ2-3
CASSPGGKGADTQYF